This T cell receptor (beta chain) is drawn from a study of Graves' ophthalmopathy and Graves' hyperthyroidism. The study, taken as a whole, reports: Ophthalmopathy progression cases were predicted by the model with roughly 68% sensitivity and more than 72% specificity. Blood also contained most of the expanded thyroid clonotypes above 0.001 frequency.

Points on this clonotype: No antigen is known for it.

Amplified material comprised TCR beta CDR3 regions derived from RNA transcripts. RT-PCR in the first round used HTBI primers; a second-round multiplex PCR followed. TCRdb itself ran the multiplex PCR reads through MiXCR, one entry per CDR3 protein. The profile shows more than 300,000 distinct CDR3 sequences, approximately 15% of them singletons. This CDR3 is built from 14 residues. V was trimmed by 3 bases and J by 1 base, leaving 9 bases between them. Sequencing was done on a sample of peripheral blood. The TCR sequence derives from a woman aged 18-29 years with stable Graves' hyperthyroidism. V gene TRBV12-3 or TRBV12-4 combines with J gene TRBJ1-1; no reliable D call. CDR3 bases: TGTGCCAGCAGTTTTGGCCATGCGAACACTGAAGCTTTCTTT. Translated, it gives CASSFGHANTEAFF.